This TCR beta chain was identified in a study of shared clonotypes between healthy human individuals. Measured with immunoSEQ multiplex PCR; TCRdb has only the in-frame clones, and not every one. The table has some 2.1 million clones, about 95% seen once. Concerning this clone itself: Its specificity is not known.

Germline CDR1 reads PRHDT; CDR2 reads FYEKMQ (reference sequence). The CDR3 totals 17 residues. Deletions cut 5 bases from V and 6 bases from J, with 23 bases between. Overall study results and limits: Sequencing depth was predicted to influence how clonotypes are shared among donors.

The origin of this receptor is a man aged 18 to 30 in good health. This chain links TRBV13 with TRBJ2-1; D ambiguous. The sample consisted of naive CD4+ T cells sorted from blood. Subset denoted: CD45RA+ positively selected. Here the CDR3 DNA reads TGTGCCAGCAGCCCCTCTTTACCCGGGTTTACGGGCAATGAGCAGTTCTTC. Protein product: CASSPSLPGFTGNEQFF.